This TCR beta chain was recovered during a study of post-analysis software for immune sequencing data (dated by TCRdb to the mid-2010s). Notes on the research overall: Disease courses on record covered relapsing-remitting, secondary progressive and progressive-relapsing multiple sclerosis, though some patients had no subtype annotation. The multiple sclerosis patient repertoires were compared with about a dozen previously published healthy control repertoires from donors aged about 6 to 26 years. A subset of samples was prepared in parallel using single-end sample barcoding, then pooled and co-amplified after Illumina adapter ligation. Here is what the overall study found, with its caveats: Direct clustering with F measure showed strong co-clustering of samples prepared in the same batch, prompting a batch-effect correction. The multiple sclerosis patient group was slightly younger than the control group. Multiple sclerosis patients had significantly lower normalized Chao1 diversity than controls, a result that suggests substantial peripheral T-cell clonal expansion. Several TRBV segments, including TRBV5-6, TRBV5-1 and TRBV20-1, were significantly more frequent in patients than controls.

V and J are truncated by 1 base and 3 bases respectively, leaving an intervening sequence of 7 bases. CDR1 KGHSH and CDR2 LQKENI are derived from the germline V gene. The CDR3 contains 13 residues, cysteine and phenylalanine counted. Left in the record is the CDR3 DNA by itself, 39 bases read in frame from the first base. Library preparation used PCR. The sample was run on an Illumina HiSeq 2500. Unique molecular identifiers were incorporated into TCR beta cDNA libraries to reduce PCR and sequencing biases. Approximately 500,000 cDNA molecules were obtained per 1 to 10 million input T cells, so each molecule approximated one T cell. The patient libraries were prepared and sequenced with the same protocol used for the earlier healthy control dataset. Samples belonging to the same batch were prepared together, multiplexed and sequenced on a shared HiSeq lane. The study's own analysis went as follows. MIGEC was used to process the raw barcoded reads, and molecular identifier groups with only a single read were discarded before consensus assembly and CDR3 extraction. Clonotype tables were post-analysed with VDJtools, and diversity was normalized by down-sampling all datasets to the smallest sample size. To correct batch-related cross-sample contamination, repertoire overlap clustering matched CDR3 amino acid sequences but not nucleotide sequences. TCRdb ran its own pipeline on the public reads, namely fastp trimming at Q25 and MiXCR clone calling, and kept in-frame beta chains. Entries that share a CDR3 protein sequence are merged under the most common genes and DNA. TCRdb's processing, not the study's, gives the V and J calls here. The sample includes about 810,000 distinct CDR3 sequences, with roughly 50% observed a single time. Of the sample, roughly 4.4% falls within the top ten clones.

To demonstrate the VDJtools post-analysis software, TCR beta repertoires were profiled from the peripheral blood of 13 young patients with multiple sclerosis. The patients with multiple sclerosis were children and adolescents between 6 and 15 years of age. This clonotype came up a few times. Its recognized antigen is unknown. Base qualities were left out, and no much larger clone turns up one base away. The sequenced sample consisted of blood. The TCR originated in a girl under 18 with multiple sclerosis. The sequence is built from TRBV18 and TRBJ2-7; too little of a D gene remains to name it. The nucleotide sequence is TGTGCCAGCTCACCACGCGAGTTCTACGAGCAGTACTTC. Translated, it gives CASSPREFYEQYF.